These T cell receptor beta chains were read from a single sample in a study of T-cell memory formation after mild COVID-19. TCRdb processed the 5' RACE reads anew with MiXCR; each CDR3 protein has one entry. This sample carries under 600,000 distinct CDR3 sequences, about a fifth of them seen once, and the ten largest clones take approximately 8.4%. The sample was PBMCs or a T cell subset sorted from them (not recorded which). Receptors originate from an adult woman who had mild COVID-19 (a few samples of this study predate the infection). Cell type and time point are not known. CDR3s include the opening cysteine and the closing phenylalanine or tryptophan. A D gene is named only where the DNA matches it firmly. Clone size is not always given. Where it is, it says once, few, many or a class for expanded clones.

V gene: TRBV21-1; clone size: NA; D gene: NA; J gene: TRBJ1-1; CDR3 DNA: TGTGCCAGCAGCAAAGGATCCAGCGCTGAAGCTTTCTTT; CDR3 protein: CASSKGSSAEAFF
V gene: TRBV20-1; clone size: few; D gene: NA; J gene: TRBJ2-2; CDR3 DNA: TGCAGTGCTAGAGATGGGGGGTCCGGGGAGCTGTTTTTT; CDR3 protein: CSARDGGSGELFF
V gene: TRBV11-2; clone size: NA; D gene: NA; J gene: TRBJ2-1; CDR3 DNA: TGTGCCAGCAGCTCCCTTGAGGGGCCCCCTAATGAGCAGTTCTTC; CDR3 protein: CASSSLEGPPNEQFF
V gene: TRBV20-1; clone size: NA; D gene: NA; J gene: TRBJ2-3; CDR3 DNA: TGCAGTGCTAGAGATTCCAGCGGACCAGGGGATACGCAGTATTTT; CDR3 protein: CSARDSSGPGDTQYF
V gene: TRBV12-5; clone size: NA; D gene: TRBD2; J gene: TRBJ2-1; CDR3 DNA: TGTGCTAGTGGTTGGGAGGGCGGCAATGAGCAGTTCTTC; CDR3 protein: CASGWEGGNEQFF
V gene: TRBV28; clone size: few; D gene: NA; J gene: TRBJ2-3; CDR3 DNA: TGTGCCAGCAGTTCCCCCTGGCTTTGGCAGACAGATACGCAGTATTTT; CDR3 protein: CASSSPWLWQTDTQYF
V gene: TRBV5-6; clone size: NA; D gene: TRBD1; J gene: TRBJ2-3; CDR3 DNA: TGTGCCAGCAGCCTCAAGACAGGGAACACAGATACGCAGTATTTT; CDR3 protein: CASSLKTGNTDTQYF
V gene: TRBV7-9; clone size: NA; D gene: TRBD2; J gene: TRBJ2-3; CDR3 DNA: TGTGCCAGCAGTATCACTAGCGGCCCCACAGATACGCAGTATTTT; CDR3 protein: CASSITSGPTDTQYF
V gene: TRBV19; clone size: few; D gene: NA; J gene: TRBJ2-3; CDR3 DNA: TGTGCCAGTAGTATCGGAGGAGCTGATACGCAGTATTTT; CDR3 protein: CASSIGGADTQYF
V gene: TRBV6-2/TRBV6-3; clone size: NA; D gene: NA; J gene: TRBJ2-2; CDR3 DNA: TGTGCCAGCAGTTACCTCCGGCGGAACACCGGGGAGCTGTTTTTT; CDR3 protein: CASSYLRRNTGELFF
V gene: TRBV6-5; clone size: few; D gene: NA; J gene: TRBJ2-7; CDR3 DNA: TGTGCCAGCAGTGAACAGGGTATGTCCTCCTACGAGCAGTACTTC; CDR3 protein: CASSEQGMSSYEQYF
V gene: TRBV2; clone size: few; D gene: NA; J gene: TRBJ2-2; CDR3 DNA: TGTGCCAGCAGTGAATTCGCGGGGACGGACACCGGGGAGCTGTTTTTT; CDR3 protein: CASSEFAGTDTGELFF
V gene: TRBV7-9; clone size: NA; D gene: NA; J gene: TRBJ1-6; CDR3 DNA: TGTGCCAGCAGCTCCACCTTTAGTAATTCACCCCTCCACTTT; CDR3 protein: CASSSTFSNSPLHF
V gene: TRBV7-6; clone size: NA; D gene: NA; J gene: TRBJ2-1; CDR3 DNA: TGTGCCAGCCTACCTTACCAGGCATACAATGAGCAGTTCTTC; CDR3 protein: CASLPYQAYNEQFF
V gene: TRBV6-5; clone size: few; D gene: NA; J gene: TRBJ1-2; CDR3 DNA: TGTGCCAGCAGTTACAGGCAGAATAACTATGGCTACACCTTC; CDR3 protein: CASSYRQNNYGYTF
V gene: TRBV12-3/TRBV12-4; clone size: few; D gene: NA; J gene: TRBJ2-7; CDR3 DNA: TGTGCCAGCGGCGGGGTCTCCTACGAGCAGTACTTC; CDR3 protein: CASGGVSYEQYF
V gene: TRBV7-2; clone size: NA; D gene: NA; J gene: TRBJ2-3; CDR3 DNA: TGTGCCAGCAGCTTAGGGGGCTTTAGACCAGATACGCAGTATTTT; CDR3 protein: CASSLGGFRPDTQYF
V gene: TRBV24-1; clone size: NA; D gene: NA; J gene: TRBJ1-5; CDR3 DNA: TGTGCCACCAGTGATCTGACGGCAAATCAGCCCCAGCATTTT; CDR3 protein: CATSDLTANQPQHF
V gene: TRBV20-1; clone size: few; D gene: NA; J gene: TRBJ1-1; CDR3 DNA: TGCAGTGCAAGACCTCCGAACGGGGGCACTGAAGCTTTCTTT; CDR3 protein: CSARPPNGGTEAFF
V gene: TRBV7-2; clone size: few; D gene: TRBD2; J gene: TRBJ2-2; CDR3 DNA: TGTGCCAGCAGCTTTACTAGCGGGAGTCCCACCGGGGAGCTGTTTTTT; CDR3 protein: CASSFTSGSPTGELFF